The 10 T cell receptor beta chains reported below all come from one sample, sequenced in a study of Ad26.COV2.S vaccination and SARS-CoV-2 variants. The treatment is: around 19 received Ad26.COV2.S at low or high dose, single or two shots; roughly 5 received placebo; per-sample allocation not given. Specimen acquisition occurred on day 63 following the initial vaccine or placebo injection. TCRdb's copy holds only in-frame clones and misses some; the assay was immunoSEQ multiplex PCR. This table has roughly 500,000 clones, around 85% appearing once. The material was peripheral blood, obtained in a trial of Ad26.COV2.S vaccine versus placebo. The receptors were sampled from a person aged 18-60 years who received the Ad26.COV2.S COVID-19 vaccine or a placebo.

The chain links TRBV5-1 to TRBJ2-2, with D perhaps TRBD2 (6 bases). CDR3 length: 14 amino acids. Trimming took 3 bases from V and 4 from J, leaving 10 bases between them. The germline CDR1 and CDR2 sequences are SGHRS and YFSETQ. CDR3 in DNA: TGCGCCAGCAGCTCGGGAGTTAGCACCGGGGAGCTGTTTTTT. Translated: CASSSGVSTGELFF.

CDR3 sequence reads: CASSGSGPTRDFSYEQYF. CDR3 coding DNA: TGTGCCAGCAGCGGCTCAGGACCGACGCGGGACTTTTCCTACGAGCAGTACTTC. The rearrangement uses TRBV21-1 and TRBJ2-7; the DNA was not used to check the table's D call, TRBD2. TRBV21-1 is a documented pseudogene. The CDR3 contains 18 residues.

The chain recombines TRBV4-3 with TRBJ2-2, with D possibly matching TRBD2 (5 bases). V lost 0 bases to trimming and J lost 4 bases, with 9 bases between them. This CDR3 contains 15 residues. The V gene's germline CDR1 is LGHNA and CDR2 YSLEER. CDR3 sequence reads: CASSQEAGITGELFF. The CDR3 region has the DNA TGCGCCAGCAGCCAAGAGGCCGGGATCACCGGGGAGCTGTTTTTT.

The rearrangement uses TRBV4-3 and TRBJ1-2, with 10 bases lining up with TRBD1. Germline CDR1 and CDR2: LGHNA and YSLEER. The CDR3 has 14 residues. The V and J ends lost 0 bases and 8 bases, in that order; junction bases with no gene match: 3. CDR3 nucleotide sequence: TGCGCCAGCAGCCAAGAGCGGGGACAGGGGGGCTACACCTTC. This sequence encodes CASSQERGQGGYTF.

The chain employs TRBV3-1 (or the pseudogene TRBV3-2) and TRBJ1-1; D call uncertain. Germline-derived CDR1 and CDR2 are LGHDT and YNNKEL (reference sequence). The CDR3 is made up of 13 amino acids. Trimming removed 2 bases from V and 7 bases from J, with 11 bases in between. Here the CDR3 reads CASSQIPAGEAFF. The CDR3, as DNA: TGTGCCAGCAGCCAAATCCCGGCGGGTGAAGCTTTCTTT.

V is TRBV6-2 or TRBV6-3 and J is TRBJ2-3; 8 positions match TRBD2. The V segment lost 2 bases and the J segment 1 base; nucleotides outside the gene matches: 5. Per germline, CDR1 MNHEY and CDR2 SVGEGT. The CDR3 sequence is 16 residues long. DNA of the CDR3: TGTGCCAGCAGTTACCCTCTGCGGGAGGGCACAGATACGCAGTATTTT. Its protein is CASSYPLREGTDTQYF.

In its sample, this clone was seen once. The chain carries TRBV7-9 and TRBJ2-7; TRBD2 is a possible D gene (6 bases). V was pared by 5 bases and J by 2 bases, with 19 bases between. The germline CDR1 and CDR2 sequences are SEHNR and FQNEAQ (reference sequence). The CDR3 sequence is 16 residues long. Here the CDR3 DNA reads TGTGCCAGCAGCCCCCCAGGAGGCGCGGGGACCTACGAGCAGTACTTC. Protein sequence: CASSPPGGAGTYEQYF.

The chain combines TRBV15 with TRBJ2-6, with D uncertain. This CDR3 region has 15 residues. Germline lookup yields CDR1 LNHNV and CDR2 YYDKDF (reference sequence). Trimming shortened V by 1 base and J by 2 bases, and 6 bases separated the two germline ends. DNA for the CDR3: TGTGCCACCAGCAGAGTGTCGGCTGGGGCCAACGTCCTGACTTTC. Amino acids: CATSRVSAGANVLTF. The whole variable domain, remainder taken from reference TRBV15 and TRBJ2-6, is DAMVIQNPRYQVTQFGKPVTLSCSQTLNHNVMYWYQQKSSQAPKLLFHYYDKDFNNEADTPDNFQSRRPNTSFCFLDIRSPGLGDTAMYLCATSRVSAGANVLTFGAGSRLTVL.

The J gene is TRBJ2-7, the V gene TRBV5-4; the D gene is possibly TRBD1 (5 bases). CDR3 size: 12 residues. CDR1 SGHNT and CDR2 YYREEE come from the germline V gene (reference sequence). Trimming shortened V by 2 bases and J by 3 bases, and 6 bases separated the two germline ends. DNA for the CDR3: TGTGCCAGCAGCTTCAGGGACTACGAGCAGTACTTC. Translation gives CASSFRDYEQYF.

The CDR3 is CASSLVSGRARDTQYF. CDR3 DNA: TGTGCCAGCAGCTTGGTGAGCGGGAGGGCCCGAGATACGCAGTATTTT. The V gene is TRBV5-6, the J gene TRBJ2-3; 10 bases line up with TRBD2. This CDR3 contains 16 residues. J was trimmed by 5 bases and V by 0 bases; bases with no gene match: 6. Germline CDR1 reads SGHDT; CDR2 reads YYEEEE.